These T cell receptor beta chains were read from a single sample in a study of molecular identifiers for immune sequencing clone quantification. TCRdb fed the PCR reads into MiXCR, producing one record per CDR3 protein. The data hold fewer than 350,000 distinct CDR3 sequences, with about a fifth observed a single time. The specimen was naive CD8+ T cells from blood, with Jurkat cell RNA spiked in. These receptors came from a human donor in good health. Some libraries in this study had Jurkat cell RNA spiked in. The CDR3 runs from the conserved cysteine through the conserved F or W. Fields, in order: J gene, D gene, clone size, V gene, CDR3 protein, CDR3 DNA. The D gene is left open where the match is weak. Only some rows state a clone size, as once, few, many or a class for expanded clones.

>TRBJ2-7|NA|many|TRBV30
CAWSHGPEQYF
TGTGCCTGGAGCCATGGACCAGAGCAGTACTTC
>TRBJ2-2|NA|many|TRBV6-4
CASSAGPYAGELFF
TGTGCCAGCAGTGCCGGTCCTTACGCCGGGGAGCTGTTTTTT
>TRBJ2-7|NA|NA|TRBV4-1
CASGQDRSGEQYF
TGCGCCAGCGGCCAAGATCGTAGTGGCGAGCAGTACTTC
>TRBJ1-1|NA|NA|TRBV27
CASSLSGHVDTEAFF
TGTGCCAGCAGTTTATCAGGGCACGTAGACACTGAAGCTTTCTTT
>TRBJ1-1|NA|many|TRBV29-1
CSVVVNTEAFF
TGCAGCGTTGTGGTGAACACTGAAGCTTTCTTT
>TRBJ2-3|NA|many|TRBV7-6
CASSPVEDTQYF
TGTGCCAGCAGCCCCGTAGAAGATACGCAGTATTTT
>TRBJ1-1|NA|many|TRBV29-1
CSVVVRPGLTFF
TGCAGCGTTGTAGTCCGGCCGGGGTTGACTTTCTTT
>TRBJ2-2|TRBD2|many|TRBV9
CASSRGLAGGNGELFF
TGTGCCAGCAGCCGCGGACTAGCGGGAGGCAACGGGGAGCTGTTTTTT
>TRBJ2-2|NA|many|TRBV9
CASSVFGGQNGELFF
TGTGCCAGCAGCGTATTTGGGGGGCAGAACGGGGAGCTGTTTTTT
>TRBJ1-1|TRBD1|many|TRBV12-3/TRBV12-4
CASSTTWTGGTEAFF
TGTGCCAGCAGTACAACTTGGACAGGGGGCACTGAAGCTTTCTTT
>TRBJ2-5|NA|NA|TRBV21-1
CASSPPTSGMEETQYF
TGTGCCAGCAGCCCTCCGACTAGCGGGATGGAAGAGACCCAGTACTTC
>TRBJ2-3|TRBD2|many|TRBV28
CASKRLAGEGYDTQYF
TGTGCCAGCAAGCGGCTAGCGGGAGAAGGGTATGATACGCAGTATTTT
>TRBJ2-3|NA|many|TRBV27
CASSRSGLDTQYF
TGTGCCAGCAGTCGTTCAGGGCTCGATACGCAGTATTTT
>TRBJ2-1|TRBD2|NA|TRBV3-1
CASSQPKGGAPYNEQFF
TGTGCCAGCAGCCAACCCAAGGGAGGGGCCCCCTACAATGAGCAGTTCTTC
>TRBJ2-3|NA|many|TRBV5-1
CASRADSTDTQYF
TGCGCCAGCCGGGCGGACAGCACAGATACGCAGTATTTT
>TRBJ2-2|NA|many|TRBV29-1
CSVEGGLTGELFF
TGCAGCGTTGAGGGTGGACTCACCGGGGAGCTGTTTTTT
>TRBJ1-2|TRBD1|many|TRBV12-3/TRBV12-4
CASSLEDRGLGYTF
TGTGCCAGCAGTTTAGAGGACAGGGGGCTGGGCTACACCTTC
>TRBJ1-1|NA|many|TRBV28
CASRPEVVTEAFF
TGTGCCAGCAGGCCTGAGGTGGTCACTGAAGCTTTCTTT
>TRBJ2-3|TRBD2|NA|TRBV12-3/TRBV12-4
CAGSSKVSGVADTQYF
TGTGCCGGCAGTTCCAAGGTTAGCGGGGTAGCAGATACGCAGTATTTT
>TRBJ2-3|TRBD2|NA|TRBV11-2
CASSNGTSGTITDTQYF
TGTGCCAGCAGCAACGGGACTAGCGGGACAATCACAGATACGCAGTATTTT